These 20 T cell receptor beta chains were all obtained from the same sample, sequenced in a study of T-cell reconstitution after alpha-beta-depleted transplantation in children (dated by TCRdb to 2016 to 2017). The sample's treatment or condition label, decoded: allogeneic hematopoietic cell transplantation with graft depleted of TCRalphabeta T cells and CD19 B cells. Library preparation employed PCR. The reads were generated on an Illumina HiSeq 2500. To normalize quantification of the TCRbeta repertoire, the TCR libraries were built with molecular barcoding that relied on unique molecular identifiers. TCRdb applied fastp at Q25 and MiXCR to the public reads, then kept only in-frame beta chains. Each entry merges the rows of one CDR3 protein and shows their most common DNA and genes. This sample holds approximately 210,000 distinct CDR3 sequences; over 15% were observed only once. The ten largest clones add up to roughly two fifths of the sample.

The starting material was PBMCs, mostly from graft donor cells, obtained 360 days after TCRalphabeta/CD19-depleted stem cell transplant. The receptor source for this set is a male patient between 2 and 10 years old who had a stem cell transplant for acute lymphoblastic leukemia, so the T cells may come from the graft donor.

The chain links TRBV3-1 to TRBJ1-1, with 9 nucleotides matching TRBD1. CDR1 is LGHDT, CDR2 YNNKEL, per germline (reference sequence). The ends lost 1 base at V and 5 bases at J; junction bases unmatched: 5. CDR3 length: 15 residues. Written as DNA, the CDR3 is TGTGCCAGCAGCCAAGGTAACAGGGGGCAGACTGAAGCTTTCTTT. This sequence encodes CASSQGNRGQTEAFF.

This rearrangement joins TRBV20-1 to TRBJ2-3, with 11 positions matching TRBD2. CDR1 and CDR2 (germline): DFQATT, SNEGSKA (reference sequence). Germline trimming cut 1 base from V and 4 bases from J; bases unmatched to any gene: 4. This CDR3 is 15 amino acids long. CDR3 nucleotide sequence: TGCAGTGCTAGAGGGGGGACTAGCGGATCAGATACGCAGTATTTT. Its translation is CSARGGTSGSDTQYF.

This sequence joins TRBV30 and TRBJ2-3; D call uncertain. V was pared by 3 bases and J by 1 base, with 14 bases between. The CDR3 has 15 residues. Germline V gives CDR1 GTSNPN, CDR2 SVGIG (reference sequence). CDR3 DNA sequence: TGTGCCTGGAGCCCTGGGCTTCAGGGCACAGATACGCAGTATTTT. This sequence encodes CAWSPGLQGTDTQYF.

The chain links TRBV11-2 to TRBJ2-1; 11 bases map to TRBD2. CDR1 is SGHAT and CDR2 is FQNNGV in the germline V gene. With V trimmed by 6 bases and J by 4 bases, 8 bases remained unmatched. There are 16 residues in the CDR3. The chain's CDR3 is CASRVVSGRGYNEQFF. CDR3 nucleotides: TGTGCCAGCAGGGTTGTTAGCGGGAGGGGGTACAATGAGCAGTTCTTC.

This clonotype was counted once. The rearrangement links TRBV6-1 to TRBJ2-7; 10 nucleotides match TRBD1. J gave up 0 bases and V 4 bases, and 0 bases lay outside the gene matches. The CDR3 extends over 14 amino acids. From germline, CDR1 is MNHNS and CDR2 SASEGT. CDR3 in amino acids: CASSGTGGSYEQYF. The CDR3 DNA reads as TGTGCCAGCAGTGGGACAGGGGGCTCCTACGAGCAGTACTTC.

The chain carries TRBV21-1 and TRBJ2-2. TRBV21-1 is annotated as a pseudogene. CDR3 size: 14 residues. The CDR3 spells CASSKKGLTGELFF. The CDR3 DNA sequence: TGTGCCAGCAGCAAAAAGGGTTTGACCGGGGAGCTGTTTTTT.

V usage is TRBV11-3 and J usage is TRBJ2-2, with unresolved D. V lost 1 base, J lost 0 bases, and 9 bases lay in between. Looked up from germline, CDR1 is SGHNT and CDR2 is YENEEA. This CDR3 contains 16 residues. CDR3 residues: CASSLAGAPNTGELFF. In nucleotides, the CDR3 is TGTGCCAGCAGCTTAGCGGGTGCCCCGAACACCGGGGAGCTGTTTTTT.

This chain uses TRBV12-3 or TRBV12-4 with TRBJ1-1; no firm D call. The CDR3 runs 14 residues. The V and J ends lost 3 bases and 4 bases respectively, with 12 bases between them. DNA for the CDR3: TGTGCCAGCAGTTTTGGGATGGAGGGCACTGAAGCTTTCTTT. It yields the protein CASSFGMEGTEAFF.

This clonotype was picked up a small number of times. This CDR3 is CASSRVAGELFF. In DNA form, the CDR3 reads TGTGCCAGCAGCAGGGTAGCCGGGGAGCTGTTTTTT. The chain uses TRBV27 and TRBJ2-2; the D gene is possibly TRBD1 (5 bases). The CDR3 spans 12 residues. Trimming pared 6 bases from V and 6 bases from J, leaving 8 bases between. Germline-derived CDR1 and CDR2 are MNHEY and SMNVEV (reference sequence).

The chain uses TRBV7-8 and TRBJ2-1; D possibly corresponds to TRBD2 (5 bases). This CDR3 spans 15 amino acids. Between the trimmed V and J ends, which lost 5 bases and 4 bases, there was a span of 15 bases. The germline gives CDR1 SGHVS, CDR2 FQNEAQ. CDR3 DNA sequence: TGTGCCAGCAGCGTAGGCGGAGGAGCATACAATGAGCAGTTCTTC. Its protein product is CASSVGGGAYNEQFF. The whole variable domain, filled in from reference TRBV7-8 and TRBJ2-1, reads GAGVSQSPRYKVAKRGQDVALRCDPISGHVSLFWYQQALGQGPEFLTYFQNEAQLDKSGLPSDRFFAERPEGSVSTLKIQRTQQEDSAVYLCASSVGGGAYNEQFFGPGTRLTVL.

A few counts support this clonotype. V gene TRBV20-1 combines with J gene TRBJ2-3, with D maybe TRBD2 (7 bases). There are 15 residues in the CDR3. CDR1 is DFQATT, CDR2 SNEGSKA, per germline (reference sequence). V was cut by 0 bases and J by 4 bases, with 14 bases left in between. CDR3 sequence reads: CSARDRTGGPDTQYF. CDR3 in DNA: TGCAGTGCTAGAGATAGGACGGGGGGCCCAGATACGCAGTATTTT.

This clonotype was counted only a few times. The chain combines TRBV11-3 with TRBJ2-1; TRBD2 might be the D (5 bases). Germline values: CDR1 SGHNT, CDR2 YENEEA. The CDR3 runs 16 residues. The V and J ends lost 4 bases and 4 bases respectively, with 17 bases between them. CDR3 residues: CASSSSGSVKYNEQFF. DNA for the CDR3: TGTGCCAGCAGCTCCAGCGGTAGCGTGAAGTACAATGAGCAGTTCTTC. The variable domain in full, completed from reference TRBV11-3 and TRBJ2-1, reads EAGVVQSPRYKIIEKKQPVAFWCNPISGHNTLYWYLQNLGQGPELLIRYENEEAVDDSQLPKDRFSAERLKGVDSTLKIQPAELGDSAVYLCASSSSGSVKYNEQFFGPGTRLTVL.

This clonotype was seen a few times. The rearrangement uses TRBV2 and TRBJ1-2, with D perhaps TRBD1 (6 bases). Trimming removed 7 bases at V and 6 bases at J, with 12 bases between. Per the germline V gene, CDR1 is SNHLY and CDR2 is FYNNEI. The CDR3 has 12 amino acids. CDR3 amino acids: CASNRVPNGYTF. In DNA, the CDR3 is TGTGCCAGCAACAGGGTACCTAATGGCTACACCTTC.

In its sample, this clonotype was seen a few times. The genes are TRBV7-2 and TRBJ2-1; a possible D gene is TRBD2 (7 bases). V dropped 5 bases and J dropped 5 bases, with 10 bases sitting between them. This CDR3 region has 13 residues. Per the germline V gene, CDR1 is SGHTA and CDR2 is FQGNSA. The CDR3 is CASSARGHNEQFF. DNA of the CDR3: TGTGCCAGCAGCGCGCGGGGGCACAATGAGCAGTTCTTC.

The chain employs TRBV10-2 and TRBJ1-1; the D gene is possibly TRBD1 (5 bases). Germline CDR1 reads WSHSY; CDR2 reads SAAADI. This CDR3 contains 13 residues. V lost 6 bases to trimming and J lost 8 bases, with 16 bases between them. CDR3 DNA: TGCGCCAGCAGGACAACCGGGACTTTCGAAGCTTTCTTT. Its translation: CASRTTGTFEAFF.

V is TRBV19 and J is TRBJ2-3; 12 bases align to TRBD1. V trimming: 8 bases; J trimming: 6 bases; junction bases outside the gene matches: 6. Germline-derived CDR1 and CDR2 are LNHDA and SQIVND (reference sequence). The CDR3 spans 14 residues. The CDR3 loop reads CASGDRGPLDTQYF. The CDR3 DNA sequence: TGTGCCAGTGGGGACAGGGGGCCGCTGGATACGCAGTATTTT. Full variable domain (outside the CDR3, taken from reference TRBV19 and TRBJ2-3): DGGITQSPKYLFRKEGQNVTLSCEQNLNHDAMYWYRQDPGQGLRLIYYSQIVNDFQKGDIAEGYSVSREKKESFPLTVTSAQKNPTAFYLCASGDRGPLDTQYFGPGTRLTVL.

This clonotype was observed at least ten times. This sequence joins TRBV5-1 and TRBJ2-7, with 8 bases lining up with TRBD2. There are 16 residues in the CDR3. Trimming took 4 bases from V and 4 from J; bases not matched to a gene: 13. The V gene's germline CDR1 is SGHRS and CDR2 YFSETQ. CDR3 in amino acids: CASSIDAAGAKYEQYF. As DNA, the CDR3 is TGCGCCAGCAGCATTGACGCAGCGGGGGCGAAATACGAGCAGTACTTC.

This clonotype has more than one count but fewer than ten. This chain connects TRBV6-2 or TRBV6-3 to TRBJ2-2; 12 bases align to TRBD2. This CDR3 spans 20 amino acids. Germline values: CDR1 MNHEY, CDR2 SVGEGT. V lost 0 bases and J lost 6; bases outside the gene matches: 14. CDR3 region: CASSYSIRGSSGGAPGELFF. CDR3 in DNA: TGTGCCAGCAGTTACTCGATCCGGGGCTCTAGCGGGGGGGCACCCGGGGAGCTGTTTTTT.

The chain combines TRBV5-6 with TRBJ1-4; D is undetermined. Trimming stripped 5 bases from V and 4 bases from J, with 15 bases between. CDR3 length: 15 residues. Germline V gene data show CDR1 as SGHDT and CDR2 as YYEEEE. CDR3 sequence reads: CASSRIQRLNEKLFF. CDR3 DNA: TGTGCCAGCAGTCGTATCCAGCGACTTAATGAAAAACTGTTTTTT.

The chain recombines TRBV5-1 with TRBJ2-1; 9 nucleotides line up with TRBD1. Trimming cost V 0 bases and J 8 bases; bases outside gene matches: 9. The CDR3 loop spans 16 amino acids. Germline V lookup: CDR1 SGHRS, CDR2 YFSETQ. The CDR3 bases are TGCGCCAGCAGCTTGGGAGGAACAGGGGGCGGGGATGAGCAGTTCTTC. Its translation: CASSLGGTGGGDEQFF.